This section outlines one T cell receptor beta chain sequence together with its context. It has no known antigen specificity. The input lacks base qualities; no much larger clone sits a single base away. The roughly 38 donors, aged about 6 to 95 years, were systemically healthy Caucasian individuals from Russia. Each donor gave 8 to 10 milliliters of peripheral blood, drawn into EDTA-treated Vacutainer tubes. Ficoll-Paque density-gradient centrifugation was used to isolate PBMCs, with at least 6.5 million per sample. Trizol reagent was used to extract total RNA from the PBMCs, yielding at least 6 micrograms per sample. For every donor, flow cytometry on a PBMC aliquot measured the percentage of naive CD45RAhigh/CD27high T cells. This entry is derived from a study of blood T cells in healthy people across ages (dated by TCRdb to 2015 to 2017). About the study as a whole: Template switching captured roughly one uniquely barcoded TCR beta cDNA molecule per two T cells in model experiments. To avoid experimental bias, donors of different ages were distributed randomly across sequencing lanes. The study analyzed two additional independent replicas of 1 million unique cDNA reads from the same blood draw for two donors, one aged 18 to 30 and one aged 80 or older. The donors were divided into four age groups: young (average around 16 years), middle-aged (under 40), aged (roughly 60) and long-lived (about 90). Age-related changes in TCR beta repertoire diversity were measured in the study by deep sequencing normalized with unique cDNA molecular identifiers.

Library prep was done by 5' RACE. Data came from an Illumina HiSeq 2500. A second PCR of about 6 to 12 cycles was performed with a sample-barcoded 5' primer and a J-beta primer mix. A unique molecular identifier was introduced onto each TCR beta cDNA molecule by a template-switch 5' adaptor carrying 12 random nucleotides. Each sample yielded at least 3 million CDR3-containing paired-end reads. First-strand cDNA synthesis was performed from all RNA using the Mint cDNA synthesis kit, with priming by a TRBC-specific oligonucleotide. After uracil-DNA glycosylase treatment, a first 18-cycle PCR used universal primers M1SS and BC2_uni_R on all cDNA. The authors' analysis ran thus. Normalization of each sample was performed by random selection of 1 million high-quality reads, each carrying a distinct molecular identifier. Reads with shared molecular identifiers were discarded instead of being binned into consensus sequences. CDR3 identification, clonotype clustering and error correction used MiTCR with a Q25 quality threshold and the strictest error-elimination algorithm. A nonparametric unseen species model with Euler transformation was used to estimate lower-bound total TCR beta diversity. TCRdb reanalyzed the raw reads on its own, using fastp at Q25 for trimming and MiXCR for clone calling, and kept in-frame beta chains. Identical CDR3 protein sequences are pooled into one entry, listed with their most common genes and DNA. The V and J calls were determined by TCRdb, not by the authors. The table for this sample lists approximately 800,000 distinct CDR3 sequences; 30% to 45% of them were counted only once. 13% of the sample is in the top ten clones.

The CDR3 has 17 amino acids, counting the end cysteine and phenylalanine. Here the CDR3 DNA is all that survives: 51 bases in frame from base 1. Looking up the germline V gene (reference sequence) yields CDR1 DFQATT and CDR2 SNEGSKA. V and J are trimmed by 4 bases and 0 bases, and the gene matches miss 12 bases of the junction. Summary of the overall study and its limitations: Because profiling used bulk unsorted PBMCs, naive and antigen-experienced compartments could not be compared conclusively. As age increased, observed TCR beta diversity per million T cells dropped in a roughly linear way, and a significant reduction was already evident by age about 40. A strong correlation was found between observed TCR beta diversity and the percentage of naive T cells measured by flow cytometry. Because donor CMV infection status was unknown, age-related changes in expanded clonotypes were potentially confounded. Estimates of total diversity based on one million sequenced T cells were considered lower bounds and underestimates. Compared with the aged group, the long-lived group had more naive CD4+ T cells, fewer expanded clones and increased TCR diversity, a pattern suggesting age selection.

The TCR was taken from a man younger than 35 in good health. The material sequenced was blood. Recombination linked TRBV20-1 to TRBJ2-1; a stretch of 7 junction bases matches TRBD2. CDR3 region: CSANGLVGGSSYNEQFF. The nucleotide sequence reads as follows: TGCAGTGCTAACGGACTAGTGGGGGGAAGCTCCTACAATGAGCAGTTCTTC.